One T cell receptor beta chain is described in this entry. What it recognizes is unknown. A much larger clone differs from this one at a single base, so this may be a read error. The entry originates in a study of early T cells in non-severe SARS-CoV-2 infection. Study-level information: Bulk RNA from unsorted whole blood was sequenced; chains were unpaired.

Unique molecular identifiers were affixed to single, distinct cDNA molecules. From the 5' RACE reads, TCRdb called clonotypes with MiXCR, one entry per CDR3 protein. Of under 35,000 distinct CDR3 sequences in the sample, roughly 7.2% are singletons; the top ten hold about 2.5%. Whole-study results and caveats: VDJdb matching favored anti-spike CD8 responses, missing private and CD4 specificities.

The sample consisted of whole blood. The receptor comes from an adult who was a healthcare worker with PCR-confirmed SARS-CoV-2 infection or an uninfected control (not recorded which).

CDR3: CSTDPRTIYEQYF. The CDR3 DNA is TGCAGTACAGATCCGAGGACGATCTACGAGCAGTACTTC. The chain has TRBV20-1 and TRBJ2-7; D not resolved. Trimming shortened V by 8 bases and J by 3 bases, and 17 bases separated the two germline ends. The germline V gene has CDR1 DFQATT and CDR2 SNEGSKA (reference sequence). The CDR3 consists of 13 residues.